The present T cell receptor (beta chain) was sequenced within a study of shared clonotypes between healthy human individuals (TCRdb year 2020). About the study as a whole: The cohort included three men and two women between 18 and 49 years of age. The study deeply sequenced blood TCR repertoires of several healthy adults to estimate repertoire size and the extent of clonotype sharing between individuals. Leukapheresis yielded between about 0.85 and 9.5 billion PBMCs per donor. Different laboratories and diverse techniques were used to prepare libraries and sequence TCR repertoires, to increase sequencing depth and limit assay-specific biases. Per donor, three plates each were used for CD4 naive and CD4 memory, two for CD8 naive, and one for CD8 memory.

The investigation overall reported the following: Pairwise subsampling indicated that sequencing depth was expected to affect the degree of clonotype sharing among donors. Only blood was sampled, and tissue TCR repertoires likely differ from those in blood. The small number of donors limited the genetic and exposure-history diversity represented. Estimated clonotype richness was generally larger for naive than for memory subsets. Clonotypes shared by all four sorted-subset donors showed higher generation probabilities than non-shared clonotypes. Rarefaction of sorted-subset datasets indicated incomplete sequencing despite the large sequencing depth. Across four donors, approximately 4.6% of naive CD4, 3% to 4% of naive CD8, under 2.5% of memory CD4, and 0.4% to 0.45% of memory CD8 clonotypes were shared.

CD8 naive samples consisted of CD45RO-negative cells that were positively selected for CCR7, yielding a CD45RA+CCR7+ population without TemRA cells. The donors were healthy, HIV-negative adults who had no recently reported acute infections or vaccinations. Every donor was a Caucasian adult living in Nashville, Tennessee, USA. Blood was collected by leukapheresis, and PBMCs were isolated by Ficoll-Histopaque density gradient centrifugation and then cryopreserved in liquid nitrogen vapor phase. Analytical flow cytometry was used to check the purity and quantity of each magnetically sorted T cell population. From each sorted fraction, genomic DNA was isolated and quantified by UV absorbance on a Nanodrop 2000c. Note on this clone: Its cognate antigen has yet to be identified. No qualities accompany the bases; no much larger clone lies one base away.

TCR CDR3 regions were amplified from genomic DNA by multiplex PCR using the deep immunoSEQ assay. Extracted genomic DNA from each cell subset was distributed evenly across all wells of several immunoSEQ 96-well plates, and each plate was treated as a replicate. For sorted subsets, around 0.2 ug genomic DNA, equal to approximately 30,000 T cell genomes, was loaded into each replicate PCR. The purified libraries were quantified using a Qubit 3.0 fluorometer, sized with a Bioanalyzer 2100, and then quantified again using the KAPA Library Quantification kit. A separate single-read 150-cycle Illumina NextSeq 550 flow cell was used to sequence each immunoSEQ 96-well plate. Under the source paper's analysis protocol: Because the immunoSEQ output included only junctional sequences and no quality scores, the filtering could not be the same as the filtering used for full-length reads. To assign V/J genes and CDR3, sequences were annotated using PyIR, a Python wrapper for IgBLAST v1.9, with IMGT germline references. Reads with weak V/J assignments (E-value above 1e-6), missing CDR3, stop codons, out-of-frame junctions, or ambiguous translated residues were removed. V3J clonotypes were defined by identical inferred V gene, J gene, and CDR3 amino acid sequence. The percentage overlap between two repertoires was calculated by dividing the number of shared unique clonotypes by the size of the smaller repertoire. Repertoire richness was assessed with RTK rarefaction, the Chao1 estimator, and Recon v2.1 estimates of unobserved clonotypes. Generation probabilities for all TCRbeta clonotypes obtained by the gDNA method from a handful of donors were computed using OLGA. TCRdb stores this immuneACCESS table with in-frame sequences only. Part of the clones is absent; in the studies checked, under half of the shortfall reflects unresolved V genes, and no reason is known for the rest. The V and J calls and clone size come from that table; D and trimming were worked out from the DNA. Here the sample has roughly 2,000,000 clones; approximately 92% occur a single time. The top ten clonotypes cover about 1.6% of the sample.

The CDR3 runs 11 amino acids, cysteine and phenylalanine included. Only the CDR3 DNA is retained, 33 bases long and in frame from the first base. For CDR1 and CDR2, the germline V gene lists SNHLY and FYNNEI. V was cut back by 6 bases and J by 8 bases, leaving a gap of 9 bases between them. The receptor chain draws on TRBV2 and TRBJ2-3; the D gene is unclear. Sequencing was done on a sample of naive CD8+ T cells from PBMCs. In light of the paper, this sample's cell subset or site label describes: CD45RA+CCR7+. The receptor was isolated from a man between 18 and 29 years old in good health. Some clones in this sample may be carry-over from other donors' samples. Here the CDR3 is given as CASSRTGTQYF. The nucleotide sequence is TGTGCCAGCAGCCGTACGGGTACGCAGTATTTT.